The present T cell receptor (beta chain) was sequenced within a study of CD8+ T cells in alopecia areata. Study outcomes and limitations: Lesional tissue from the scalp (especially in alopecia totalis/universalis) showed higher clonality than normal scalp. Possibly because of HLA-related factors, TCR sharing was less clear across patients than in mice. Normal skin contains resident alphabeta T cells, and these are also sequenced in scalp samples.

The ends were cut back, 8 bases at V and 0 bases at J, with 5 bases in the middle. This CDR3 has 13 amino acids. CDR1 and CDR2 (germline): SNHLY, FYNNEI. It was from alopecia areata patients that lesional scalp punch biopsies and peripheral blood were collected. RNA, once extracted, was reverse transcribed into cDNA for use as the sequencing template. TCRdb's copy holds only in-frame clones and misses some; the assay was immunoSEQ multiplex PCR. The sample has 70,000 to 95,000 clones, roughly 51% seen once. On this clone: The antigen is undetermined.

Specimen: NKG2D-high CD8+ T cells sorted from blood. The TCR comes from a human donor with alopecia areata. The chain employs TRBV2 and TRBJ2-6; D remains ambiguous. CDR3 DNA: TGTGCCAGCTCCATCTCTGGGGCCAACGTCCTGACTTTC. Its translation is CASSISGANVLTF. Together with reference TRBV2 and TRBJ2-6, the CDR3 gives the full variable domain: EPEVTQTPSHQVTQMGQEVILRCVPISNHLYFYWYRQILGQKVEFLVSFYNNEISEKSEIFDDQFSVERPDGSNFTLKIRSTKLEDSAMYFCASSISGANVLTFGAGSRLTVL.